The present T cell receptor (beta chain) was sequenced within a study of CD8+ T cells in alopecia areata. General observations from the study: Across lesional scalp, and particularly alopecia totalis/universalis, clonality surpassed that of normal scalp. Patients displayed less clarity in TCR sharing than mice, a finding possibly related to HLA.

PBMCs provided sorted CD4+ and CD8+ T cells. Germline CDR1 and CDR2: SEHNR and FQNEAQ (reference sequence). This CDR3 is 16 amino acids long. V was clipped by 2 bases and J by 6 bases; unmatched bases: 8. Regarding this clone: Its antigen remains unidentified.

Sequencing used cDNA as its template, made by extracting RNA and reverse transcribing it. Sequenced by immunoSEQ multiplex PCR; TCRdb stores in-frame clones only, minus some. The profile covers some 160,000 clones, with 62% appearing a single time and less than 40% taken by the ten largest. This TCR was sampled from a human donor in good health. The sample consisted of CD8+ T cells sorted from blood. The chain employs TRBV7-9 and TRBJ2-3, with TRBD2 matching over 10 bases. The CDR3 DNA reads as TGTGCCAGCAGCTTACCCCTAGCGGGAGACGTGGATACGCAGTATTTT. Protein: CASSLPLAGDVDTQYF.